These 2 T cell receptor beta chains share one sample of origin, sequenced in a study of T-cell reconstitution after alpha-beta-depleted transplantation in children. For TCRbeta, the library was prepared with unique molecular identifiers. TCRdb reprocessed the PCR reads with MiXCR, giving one entry per CDR3 protein. Of over 200,000 distinct CDR3 sequences listed, approximately 11% were seen once; the top ten hold approximately 30%. Material: PBMCs, obtained before TCRalphabeta/CD19-depleted stem cell transplant. All receptors derive from a child under two years old with acute myeloid leukemia, due to receive a stem cell transplant.

This clonotype was seen many times. CDR3 in DNA: TGTGCCAGTATCGGAAGTTCCACAGATACGCAGTATTTT. Its protein product is CASIGSSTDTQYF. V is TRBV19 and J is TRBJ2-3; D gene unclear. The CDR3 runs 13 residues. Germline lookup yields CDR1 LNHDA and CDR2 SQIVND (reference sequence). V was cut by 7 bases and J by 2 bases, with 10 bases left in between.

This clonotype was counted at least ten times. This chain uses TRBV4-2 with TRBJ2-3, with no clear D. V gave up 0 bases and J gave up 5 bases, with 3 bases separating them. This CDR3 is 12 amino acids long. Germline V gene lookup returns CDR1 LGHNA and CDR2 YNFKEQ. CDR3 nucleotides: TGTGCCAGCAGCCAAGAGGGAGATACGCAGTATTTT. It encodes CASSQEGDTQYF.